Listed here is a single TCR beta chain. Its antigen is currently not known. Base qualities are not at hand, and no much larger clone is one base apart. This specimen comes from a study of CD8 T cells in Susac syndrome (dated by TCRdb to between 2018 and 2021). Describing the broader study: Repertoire sequencing was used to test whether CD8+ T cell activation and differentiation in Susac syndrome was antigen driven. What the study reported, not specific to this receptor: The number of individuals in the TCR sequencing and HLA analysis was recognized as being relatively small.

RNA was extracted using the RNeasy kit, and about 0.5 to 1 ug of the RNA was reverse transcribed with random hexamers. TCR beta CDR3 regions were amplified with the immunoSEQ multiplex PCR assay covering 54 Vbeta and 13 Jbeta segments. To correct PCR amplification bias, a synthetic template baseline was used for both primer optimization and computational correction. The paper's data handling went like this. Reads were assigned to V, D and J genes according to IMGT and analyzed in immunoSEQ Analyzer, with only productive sequences retained. Clonality was calculated as one minus the Shannon entropy normalized by log2 of the number of productive unique sequences. For each patient and control, public and private clones were evaluated among the 100 most prevalent clones. Susac-specific clones were defined as absent from healthy and MS cohorts, 1052 published viral clones and other ImmuneACCESS disease sequences. The public sequencing data were trimmed at Q25 with fastp and processed into clonotypes with MiXCR by TCRdb, which kept only in-frame beta chains. Each record represents a unique CDR3 protein, reported with the most common genes and DNA among its rows. The V and J calls shown here were made by TCRdb, not taken from the authors' results. The sample table holds roughly 180,000 distinct CDR3 sequences, of which 85% to 95% were seen once. The leading ten clones occupy about 0.088% of the sample.

Peripheral blood CD8+ and CD4+ T cells from healthy donors, Susac syndrome patients and multiple sclerosis patients were profiled using high-throughput TCR beta sequencing. Multiple sclerosis controls were treatment-naive patients with stable or active relapsing-remitting disease fulfilling revised McDonald criteria. Bulk CD8+ and CD4+ T cells were purified by magnetic negative isolation, whereas CD8+ TEMRA cells were enriched by FACS. Blood was drawn into EDTA tubes, processed within 24 hours, and PBMCs were isolated by density gradient centrifugation. PBMCs intended for TCR sequencing were cryopreserved in liquid nitrogen and thawed later in a water bath at 37 degrees C. The sorted or isolated CD4+, CD8+ and CD8+ TEMRA cells reached a purity of at least 90%. The CDR3 numbers 13 residues from cysteine through phenylalanine. The entry retains the CDR3 DNA only, 39 bases that are in frame from base 1. CDR1 and CDR2 are drawn from the germline V gene: SQVTM, ANQGSEA. V and J are truncated by 5 bases and 5 bases respectively, leaving an intervening sequence of 15 bases.

The rearrangement combines TRBV29-1 with TRBJ2-5; the D region may be TRBD1 or TRBD2, each matching 5 bases equally. This TCR derives from a human donor with multiple sclerosis. Material: CD4+ T cells from PBMCs. In nucleotides, the sequence is TGCAGCGTTCAAGGGCAGGGCGGGGAGACCCAGTACTTC. Translation gives CSVQGQGGETQYF.